This T cell receptor beta chain was retrieved from a study of cytomegalovirus exposure and HLA in healthy donors (dated by TCRdb to 2017 to 2019). Context from the whole study: An earlier analysis of some 500 of the donors reported roughly 270 Gb of sequence data and 117 million unique TCR beta sequences from about 180 million T cells. Every discovery cohort repertoire had been produced on one sequencing platform. The study combined high-throughput TCR immunosequencing, statistical association of individual TCRs with disease status, and machine learning to predict cytomegalovirus infection status. Typing coverage varied by locus: roughly 629-640 donors for A, B, C, DRB1 and DQB1; approximately 560 for DQA1; some 610 for DPA1; roughly 450 for DPB1. Of the approximately 400 genotyped donors, about 80% fell in the genetic ancestry cluster associated with self-reported Caucasian donors. In a later analysis, previously published TCR beta repertoires from 666 donors were re-analyzed and high-resolution HLA genotyping was added so that TCR occurrence patterns could be studied. Both class I and class II loci were covered by HLA typing, at four-digit resolution. Besides the first cohort of more than 650 subjects, a separate validation cohort made up of 120 different subjects was used. To decide whether each TCR beta V gene segment behaved as functional or pseudogenic, an earlier analysis of approximately 620 of the donors relied on high-throughput TCR beta sequencing. Alongside the repertoire data, information on donor age, sex, ethnicity and CMV serostatus was compiled. The aim of the study was to test whether cataloging public T cell receptors could identify signatures of past pathogen exposure. A later genetic analysis took genome-wide SNP genotypes for about 60% of the roughly 670 donors and used that subset as a discovery cohort. Among roughly 400 genotyped donors of the cohort, an average of around 240,000 unique TCR beta nucleotide sequences were sequenced per donor, around 20% of them non-productive. The study profiled the T cell repertoires of 500 to 800 subjects by immunosequencing and related them to cytomegalovirus serostatus. Because of strong linkage in the cohort, five DR-DQ haplotypes were treated as single units for association and clustering. An early release that covered about 640 HLA-typed donors contained approximately 300 gigabases of sequencing data and about 93 million unique TCR sequences. Rather than using new phenotypic data, the later analysis identified candidate immune exposures from TCR beta sequences and from how often those sequences occurred across donors. Points the paper makes about the study in general: In a later analysis, HLA-associated TCR beta chains were found to be more clonally expanded and to have lower generation probabilities than equally common non-associated chains. According to the authors, the approach could potentially be generalized to other disease states and immunological phenotypes. In this cohort, only TCR beta chains were sequenced, and detectable features were limited by the absence of alpha or paired-chain data. Fewer than 20 rarely observed V segments, including chromosome 9 orphons, were excluded from the earlier analysis of 550 to 700 of the donors because counts were too low. An association between a missense DCLRE1C variant and V-gene and J-gene trimming of TCR beta chains was found in a later genetic analysis and replicated in an independent cohort. The presence/absence analyses assumed that sequencing depth was roughly uniform across donors, and that assumption may not be true. When HLA alleles, especially DR and DQ, strongly co-occurred, attributing TCR associations to individual alleles was difficult. A further reported finding was that TCR beta sequences accurately predicted the HLA-A and HLA-B alleles for most subjects in the first cohort. Because HLA typing was missing for some donors at each locus, association tests included only the typed subset. Cytomegalovirus status was reported to be diagnosed by the classifier with high specificity and sensitivity in both the original and validation cohorts. A later analysis associated about 16,000 TCR beta sequences with specific HLA alleles at a false discovery rate of 0.05. A later analysis reported that several top co-occurrence clusters appeared linked to parvovirus B19, influenza, CMV and Epstein-Barr virus. Some IMGT-functional V segments, including TRBV6-2 and TRBV6-3, could not be distinguished by the 87-base-pair reads and were therefore excluded. The study gave a list of about 170 TCR beta chains associated with cytomegalovirus. The sequencing pipeline was judged likely to have produced a cluster of highly shared sequence variants as a technical artifact. Most CMV-associated TCR beta chains appeared to be HLA-restricted in a later analysis, and the HLA associations seemed to be driven largely by CMV exposure. Compared with the roughly 600-donor mean, donors in an Asian-associated ancestry cluster had fewer N-insertions in productive TCRs, according to a later genetic analysis. CMV serostatus was the only immune exposure information available for the cohort. Broadly in line with IMGT annotations, most TCR beta V segments showed up in productive rearrangements about 87% or about 30% of the time in an earlier analysis of around 550 of the donors. In vitro tests confirmed that three of the cytomegalovirus-associated TCR beta chains recognize cytomegalovirus antigens. Linkage disequilibrium might explain the correlated functional status among segregating V segments, but an unknown experimental factor could not be ruled out. While some public TCRs were present in many individuals, most TCR sequences turned up only very rarely across donors. According to a later analysis, TCR association rates differed among HLA loci, with DRB1 alleles showing the most associated TCRs and HLA-C alleles showing the fewest.

The junction shows trimming of 4 bases on V and 3 bases on J, plus 18 bases between the germline ends. The CDR3 runs 16 residues from the cysteine to the phenylalanine. The read is trimmed to its CDR3 DNA, 48 bases read in frame from base 1. Sequences SGHRS (CDR1) and YFSETQ (CDR2) are obtained from the germline V gene. On this clone itself: The antigen it recognizes is unknown. No base quality information exists; no much larger clone differs at one position.

The cohort comprised 670 or so healthy bone marrow donors. At the time of sampling, all cohort members were nominally healthy, though unrecorded immune exposures were likely present. The donor tested CMV seropositive and was one of the 289 seropositive cohort members. A peripheral blood sample was collected from each donor, and TCR beta sequencing was performed on peripheral blood mononuclear cells. The Qiagen DNeasy Blood Extraction Kit was used to extract genomic DNA from the blood cell samples. The method behind the library was the immunoSEQ multiplex PCR assay. A mixture of 60 forward primers for TCR Vbeta segments and 13 reverse primers for TCR Jbeta segments was used in the multiplex PCR. Amplification of the CDR3 region of rearranged TCR beta genes was performed with a multiplex PCR assay on genomic DNA. On the Illumina HiSeq System, the amplified TCR beta libraries were sequenced as 87-base-pair reads. For the original study's pipeline: A later analysis tallied 75 million to 85 million unique TCR beta chains across the 660 or so repertoires, and approximately 12 million of those chains were shared by two or more donors. To remove PCR and sequencing errors, raw reads were error-corrected and collapsed into unique sequences using a nearest-neighbor algorithm that merged closely related sequences. Alignment of CDR3 sequences to IMGT reference sequences was used to assign V, D and J gene segments. For a sequence to be retained, a match of at least six nucleotides was required to both a V gene segment and a J gene segment. Rearrangements were classified as productive when the CDR3 lacked stop codons and remained in frame with V and J, and all other rearrangements were classified as non-productive. CDR3 was defined according to IMGT convention as the region running from the second conserved V-encoded cysteine to the conserved J-encoded phenylalanine. The earlier analysis of roughly 590 of the donors excluded sequences that lacked an unambiguous match to a single V gene segment. In an earlier analysis of 450 to 700 of the donors, V segments were called functional above 56.7% productive rearrangements and were called segregating when the between-donor standard deviation exceeded 5%. A statistical classification framework was developed to diagnose cytomegalovirus status using the catalog of TCR beta chain sequences. In a later analysis, TCR nucleotide sequences were compared against IMGT/GENE-DB human TR gene sequences so that V and J genes could be assigned. The TCRdist pipeline was used in a later analysis to assign CDR3 sequences and most-parsimonious VDJ recombination scenarios. A later analysis defined each TCR beta chain by its CDR3 amino acid sequence plus V-gene family, and excluded reads lacking a unique V-gene family. In a later analysis, 500 to 700 highly shared, low-generation-probability nucleotide sequences were removed to address suspected cross-contamination and a sequencing artifact. For each public chain, a later analysis derived a clonal expansion index from normalized ranks of inferred template counts within each repertoire. In a later analysis, generation probabilities were computed using a VDJ recombination model fitted to out-of-frame rearrangements, and the results were checked against IGoR. In a later analysis, TCR-TCR, TCR-HLA and TCR-CMV co-occurrence was scored with hypergeometric tests, and a repertoire-size bias correction was applied to TCR pairs. False discovery rates were estimated in a later analysis by permuting HLA or CMV assignments 20 times. In a later analysis, co-occurring TCRs were grouped using DBSCAN, and TCRdist sequence similarity was added for clustering within HLA-allele-positive subsets. Co-occurrence clustering excluded repertoires with fewer than 30,000 or more than 120,000 public chains, plus five with anomalous nucleotide sharing. The immuneACCESS repertoire file appears here via TCRdb, limited to in-frame rearrangements. These files lack a portion of the clones; in checked studies, under half of the deficit traces to unresolved V genes, and the cause of the others is not known. The V and J calls and clone size are taken from that table; D and trimming were inferred from the DNA. The sample table records about 160,000 clones; over 70% of these occur just once. The ten largest clonotypes hold 1.3% of the sample.

Sequencing used PBMCs. The chain was built from TRBV5-1 and TRBJ2-3; a tentative D call is TRBD1 (7 bases match). This TCR was sampled from a man in his forties or fifties in good health and CMV-seropositive. DNA sequence: TGCGCCAGCAGCAAGGAGGGGGCTCAGCGTACAGATACGCAGTATTTT. This encodes CASSKEGAQRTDTQYF.